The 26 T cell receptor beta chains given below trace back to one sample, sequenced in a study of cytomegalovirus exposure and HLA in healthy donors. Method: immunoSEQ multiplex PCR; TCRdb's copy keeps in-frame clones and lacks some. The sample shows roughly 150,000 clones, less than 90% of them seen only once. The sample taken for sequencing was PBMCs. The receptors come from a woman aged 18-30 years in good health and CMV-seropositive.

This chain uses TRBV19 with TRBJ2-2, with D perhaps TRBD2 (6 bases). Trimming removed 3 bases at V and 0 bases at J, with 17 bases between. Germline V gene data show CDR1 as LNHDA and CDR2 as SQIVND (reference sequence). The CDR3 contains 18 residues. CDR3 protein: CASSMSGELVPNTGELFF. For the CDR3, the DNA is TGTGCCAGTAGTATGTCGGGGGAGTTGGTTCCGAACACCGGGGAGCTGTTTTTT.

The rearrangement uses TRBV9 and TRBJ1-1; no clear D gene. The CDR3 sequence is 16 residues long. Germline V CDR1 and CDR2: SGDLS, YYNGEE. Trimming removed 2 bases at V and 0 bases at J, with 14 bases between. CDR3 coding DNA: TGTGCCAGCAGCGTTGGGCTAATGGGAGTGAACACTGAAGCTTTCTTT. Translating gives CASSVGLMGVNTEAFF.

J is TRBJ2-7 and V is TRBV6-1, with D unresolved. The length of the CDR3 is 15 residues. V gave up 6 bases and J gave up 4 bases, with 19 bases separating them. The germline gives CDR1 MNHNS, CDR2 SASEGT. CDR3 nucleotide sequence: TGTGCCAGCAGCGACCCCCCCGGCCAGGCTTACGAGCAGTACTTC. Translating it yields CASSDPPGQAYEQYF.

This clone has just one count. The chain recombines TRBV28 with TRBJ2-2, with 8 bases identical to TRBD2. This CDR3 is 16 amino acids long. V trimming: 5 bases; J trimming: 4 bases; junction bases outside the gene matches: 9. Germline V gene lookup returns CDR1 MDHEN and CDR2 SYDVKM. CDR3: CASSRQAGAGTGELFF. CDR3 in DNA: TGTGCCAGCAGTCGTCAAGCGGGAGCTGGCACCGGGGAGCTGTTTTTT.

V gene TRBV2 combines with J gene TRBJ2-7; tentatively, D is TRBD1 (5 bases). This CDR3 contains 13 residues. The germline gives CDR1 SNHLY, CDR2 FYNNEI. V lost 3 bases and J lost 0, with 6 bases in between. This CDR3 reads CASSDDSSYEQYF. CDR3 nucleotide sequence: TGTGCCAGCAGTGACGACAGCTCCTACGAGCAGTACTTC.

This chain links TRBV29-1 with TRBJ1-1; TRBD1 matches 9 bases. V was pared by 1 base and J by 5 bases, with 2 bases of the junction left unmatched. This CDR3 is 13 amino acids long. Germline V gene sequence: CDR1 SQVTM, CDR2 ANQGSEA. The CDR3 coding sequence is TGCAGCGTTGAAGTGGGACAGGGAACTGAAGCTTTCTTT. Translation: CSVEVGQGTEAFF.

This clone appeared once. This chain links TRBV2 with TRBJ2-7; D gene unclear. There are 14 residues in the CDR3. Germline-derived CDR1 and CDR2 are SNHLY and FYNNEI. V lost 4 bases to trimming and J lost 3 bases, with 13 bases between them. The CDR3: CASSVLRELYEQYF. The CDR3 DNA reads TGTGCCAGCAGTGTACTTCGAGAACTCTACGAGCAGTACTTC.

The CDR3 DNA is TGTGCCAGCTCACCTTACCAGGGCGATATGGACGAGCAGTACTTC. As protein: CASSPYQGDMDEQYF. The rearrangement uses TRBV18 and TRBJ2-7; maybe TRBD1 (5 bases). The CDR3 extends over 15 amino acids. V dropped 3 bases and J dropped 5 bases, with 17 bases sitting between them. Germline CDR1 and CDR2: KGHSH and LQKENI.

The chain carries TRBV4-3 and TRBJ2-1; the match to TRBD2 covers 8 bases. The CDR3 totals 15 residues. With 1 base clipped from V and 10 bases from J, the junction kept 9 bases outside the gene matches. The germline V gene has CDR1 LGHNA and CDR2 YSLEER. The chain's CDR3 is CASSQGAGVFKEQFF. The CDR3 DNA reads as TGCGCCAGCAGCCAAGGAGCGGGAGTATTCAAGGAGCAGTTCTTC.

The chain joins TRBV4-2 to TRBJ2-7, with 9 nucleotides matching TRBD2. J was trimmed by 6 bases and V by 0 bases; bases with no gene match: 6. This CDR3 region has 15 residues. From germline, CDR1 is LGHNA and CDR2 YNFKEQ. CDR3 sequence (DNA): TGTGCCAGCAGCCAAGATCCGGCTAGCGGGACCGAGCAGTACTTC. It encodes CASSQDPASGTEQYF.

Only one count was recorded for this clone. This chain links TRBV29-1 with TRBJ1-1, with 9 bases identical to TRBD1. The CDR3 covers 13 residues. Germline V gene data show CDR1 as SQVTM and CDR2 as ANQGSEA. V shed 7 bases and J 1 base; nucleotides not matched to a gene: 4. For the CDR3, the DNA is TGCAGCGCTAGGACAGGGGAGAACACTGAAGCTTTCTTT. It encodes CSARTGENTEAFF.

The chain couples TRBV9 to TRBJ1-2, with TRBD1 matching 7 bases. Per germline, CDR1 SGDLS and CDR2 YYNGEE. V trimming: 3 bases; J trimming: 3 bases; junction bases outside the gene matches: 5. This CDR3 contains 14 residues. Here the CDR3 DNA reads TGTGCCAGCAGCGGGCAGGGGGAAGACTATGGCTACACCTTC. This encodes CASSGQGEDYGYTF.

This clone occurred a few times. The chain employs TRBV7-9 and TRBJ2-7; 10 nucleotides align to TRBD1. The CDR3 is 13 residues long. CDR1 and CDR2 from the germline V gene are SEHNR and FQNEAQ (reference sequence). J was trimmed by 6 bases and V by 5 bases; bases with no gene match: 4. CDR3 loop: CASSIGTGVEQYF. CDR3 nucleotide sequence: TGTGCCAGCAGCATCGGGACAGGGGTCGAGCAGTACTTC.

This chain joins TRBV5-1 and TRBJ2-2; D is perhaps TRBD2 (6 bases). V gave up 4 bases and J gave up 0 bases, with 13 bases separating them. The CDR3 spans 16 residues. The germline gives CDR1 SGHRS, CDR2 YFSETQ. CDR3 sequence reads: CASSVTASANTGELFF. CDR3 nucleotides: TGCGCCAGCAGCGTTACCGCTAGCGCGAACACCGGGGAGCTGTTTTTT. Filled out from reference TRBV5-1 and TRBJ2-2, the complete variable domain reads KAGVTQTPRYLIKTRGQQVTLSCSPISGHRSVSWYQQTPGQGLQFLFEYFSETQRNKGNFPGRFSGRQFSNSRSEMNVSTLELGDSALYLCASSVTASANTGELFFGEGSRLTVL.

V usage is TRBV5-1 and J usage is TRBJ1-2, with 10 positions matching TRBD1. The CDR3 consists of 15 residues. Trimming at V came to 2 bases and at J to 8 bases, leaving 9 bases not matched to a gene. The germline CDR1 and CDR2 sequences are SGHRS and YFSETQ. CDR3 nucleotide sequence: TGCGCCAGCAGCTTTTCTCGGGACAGGGGAAGCGGCTACACCTTC. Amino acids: CASSFSRDRGSGYTF.

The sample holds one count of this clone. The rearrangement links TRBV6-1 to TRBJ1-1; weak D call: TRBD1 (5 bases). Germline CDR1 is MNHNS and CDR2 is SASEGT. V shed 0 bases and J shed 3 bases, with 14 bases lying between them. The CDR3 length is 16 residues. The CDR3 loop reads CASSEAWGSWDTEAFF. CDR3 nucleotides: TGTGCCAGCAGTGAAGCGTGGGGCAGTTGGGACACTGAAGCTTTCTTT.

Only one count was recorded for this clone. CDR3 region: CATRSGRDSTYEQYF. In DNA form, the CDR3 reads TGTGCCACCAGGTCAGGCCGGGACAGTACCTACGAGCAGTACTTC. The V gene is TRBV15, the J gene TRBJ2-7; TRBD1 matches 7 bases. This CDR3 comprises 15 residues. J lost 2 bases, V lost 6 bases, and 10 bases had no gene match. Germline values: CDR1 LNHNV, CDR2 YYDKDF (reference sequence).

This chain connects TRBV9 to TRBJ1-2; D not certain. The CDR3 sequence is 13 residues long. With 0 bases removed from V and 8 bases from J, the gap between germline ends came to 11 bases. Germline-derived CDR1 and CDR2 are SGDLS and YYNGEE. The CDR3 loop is CASSVVSGQGYTF. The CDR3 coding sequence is TGTGCCAGCAGCGTAGTAAGTGGGCAGGGCTACACCTTC.

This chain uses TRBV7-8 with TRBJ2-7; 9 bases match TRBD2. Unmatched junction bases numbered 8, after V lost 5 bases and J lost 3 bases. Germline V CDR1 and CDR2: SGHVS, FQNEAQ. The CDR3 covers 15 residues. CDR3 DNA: TGTGCCAGCAGCCCTTCATCTAGCGGGAACTACGAGCAGTACTTC. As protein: CASSPSSSGNYEQYF.

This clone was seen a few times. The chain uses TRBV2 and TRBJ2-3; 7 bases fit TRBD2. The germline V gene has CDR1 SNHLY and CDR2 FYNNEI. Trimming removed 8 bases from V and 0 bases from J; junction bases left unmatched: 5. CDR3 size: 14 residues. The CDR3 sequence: CASQLAMSTDTQYF. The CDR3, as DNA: TGTGCCAGCCAACTAGCGATGAGCACAGATACGCAGTATTTT.

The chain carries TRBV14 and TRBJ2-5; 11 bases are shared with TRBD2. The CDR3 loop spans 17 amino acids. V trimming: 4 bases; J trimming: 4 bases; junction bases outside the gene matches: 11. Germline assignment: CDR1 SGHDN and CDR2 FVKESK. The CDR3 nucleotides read TGTGCCAGCAGCCCAGGGGGTCTAGCGGGAGGAAGAGAGACCCAGTACTTC. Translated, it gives CASSPGGLAGGRETQYF. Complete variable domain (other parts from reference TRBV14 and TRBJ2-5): EAGVTQFPSHSVIEKGQTVTLRCDPISGHDNLYWYRRVMGKEIKFLLHFVKESKQDESGMPNNRFLAERTGGTYSTLKVQPAELEDSGVYFCASSPGGLAGGRETQYFGPGTRLLVL.

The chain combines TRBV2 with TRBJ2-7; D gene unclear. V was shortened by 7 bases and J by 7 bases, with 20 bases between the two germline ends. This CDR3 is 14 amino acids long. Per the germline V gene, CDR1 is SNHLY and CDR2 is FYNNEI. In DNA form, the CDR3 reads TGTGCCAGCAACCCGGAAGGAAACTTGAGGGAGCAGTACTTC. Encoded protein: CASNPEGNLREQYF.

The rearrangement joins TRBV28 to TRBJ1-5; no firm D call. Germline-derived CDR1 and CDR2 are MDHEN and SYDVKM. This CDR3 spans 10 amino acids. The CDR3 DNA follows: TGTGTAACCGGTAATCAGCCCCAGCATTTT. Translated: CVTGNQPQHF. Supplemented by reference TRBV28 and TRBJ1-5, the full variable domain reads DVKVTQSSRYLVKRTGEKVFLECVQDMDHENMFWYRQDPGLGLRLIYFSYDVKMKEKGDIPEGYSVSREKKERFSLILESASTNQTSMYLCVTGNQPQHFGDGTRLSIL.

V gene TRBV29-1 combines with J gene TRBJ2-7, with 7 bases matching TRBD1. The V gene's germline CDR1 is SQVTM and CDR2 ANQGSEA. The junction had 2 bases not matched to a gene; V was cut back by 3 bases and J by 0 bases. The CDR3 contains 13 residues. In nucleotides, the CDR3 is TGCAGCGTTGAGGGACAGTCCTCCTACGAGCAGTACTTC. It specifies CSVEGQSSYEQYF.

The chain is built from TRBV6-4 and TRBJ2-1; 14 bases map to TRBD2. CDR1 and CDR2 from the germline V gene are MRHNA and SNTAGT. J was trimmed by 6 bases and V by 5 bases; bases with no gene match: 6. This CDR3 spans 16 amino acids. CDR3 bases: TGTGCCAGCAGTCGAACCGGGACTAGCGGGAGCAATGAGCAGTTCTTC. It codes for CASSRTGTSGSNEQFF.

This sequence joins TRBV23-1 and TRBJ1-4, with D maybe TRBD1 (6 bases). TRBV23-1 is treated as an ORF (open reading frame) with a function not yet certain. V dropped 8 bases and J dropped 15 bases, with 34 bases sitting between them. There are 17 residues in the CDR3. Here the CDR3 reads CASPPLSSGQRTHRVFF. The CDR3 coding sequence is TGCGCCAGCCCTCCTCTAAGCTCCGGACAGAGGACCCATAGGGTGTTTTTT.